Listed below are T cell receptor beta chains from one sample, sequenced in a study of T-cell memory formation after mild COVID-19. A single record per CDR3 protein comes from TCRdb applying MiXCR to the 5' RACE reads. The sample lists 470,000 or so distinct CDR3 sequences, around 25% occurring once. The specimen sequenced was PBMCs or a T cell subset sorted from them (not recorded which). The receptors were gathered from an adult woman who had mild COVID-19 (a few samples of this study predate the infection). Cell type and time point are not known. The CDR3 runs from the conserved cysteine through the conserved F or W. A D gene is named only where the DNA matches it firmly. Clone size is given for some rows only: seen once, a few or many times, or a class if the clone is expanded.

D gene,CDR3 length,V gene,clone size,J gene,CDR3 protein,CDR3 DNA
TRBD1,15,TRBV6-1,-,TRBJ1-1,CASSRQGAENTEAFF,TGTGCCAGCAGTCGACAGGGGGCCGAGAACACTGAAGCTTTCTTT
-,14,TRBV11-2,few,TRBJ2-2,CASSLGGTTGELFF,TGTGCCAGCAGCTTAGGGGGGACTACCGGGGAGCTGTTTTTT
-,14,TRBV20-1,-,TRBJ1-5,CSVPEARSNQPQHF,TGCAGTGTCCCCGAAGCACGGAGCAATCAGCCCCAGCATTTT
TRBD1,13,TRBV20-1,-,TRBJ1-2,CTLGQADNYGYTF,TGCACCTTAGGACAGGCGGATAACTATGGCTACACCTTC
-,13,TRBV11-2,few,TRBJ2-4,CASSWGAKNIQYF,TGTGCCAGCAGCTGGGGGGCCAAAAACATTCAGTACTTC
TRBD2,18,TRBV29-1,-,TRBJ2-3,CSVEALSTSGRLPDTQYF,TGCAGCGTTGAAGCCCTTTCGACTAGCGGGAGACTTCCAGATACGCAGTATTTT
TRBD2,16,TRBV5-1,few,TRBJ2-7,CASSPTSGGPTYEQYF,TGCGCCAGCAGCCCTACGAGCGGGGGCCCTACCTACGAGCAGTACTTC
TRBD2,16,TRBV20-1,-,TRBJ2-1,CSARDLAGAGFDEQFF,TGCAGTGCTAGAGATCTCGCGGGAGCAGGGTTCGATGAGCAGTTCTTC
-,13,TRBV10-3,-,TRBJ2-3,CAISEGLRDTQYF,TGTGCCATCAGTGAAGGTCTTAGGGATACGCAGTATTTT
TRBD2,14,TRBV18,-,TRBJ2-1,CASSAGLAYNEQFF,TGTGCCAGCTCAGCGGGACTAGCGTACAATGAGCAGTTCTTC
-,13,TRBV20-1,few,TRBJ1-1,CSASGVINTEAFF,TGCAGTGCATCAGGGGTGATTAACACTGAAGCTTTCTTT
-,15,TRBV14,many,TRBJ2-1,CASSPKLYSYNEQFF,TGTGCCAGCAGCCCGAAGCTATACTCCTACAATGAGCAGTTCTTC
TRBD1,15,TRBV19,-,TRBJ1-5,CATSYTGAANQPQHF,TGTGCCACTTCTTACACAGGGGCGGCAAATCAGCCCCAGCATTTT
-,13,TRBV20-1,few,TRBJ2-7,CSASEGSGYEQYF,TGCAGTGCGTCCGAGGGGAGCGGGTACGAGCAGTACTTC
-,16,TRBV7-2,-,TRBJ2-3,CASSSHRTPNTDTQYF,TGTGCCAGCAGCTCACACAGGACTCCGAACACAGATACGCAGTATTTT
-,17,TRBV24-1,-,TRBJ2-7,CATSDVDEQGASGEQYF,TGTGCCACCAGTGACGTTGATGAACAGGGCGCCTCGGGCGAGCAGTACTTC
-,14,TRBV12-3/TRBV12-4,-,TRBJ2-3,CATSGGSGTDTQYF,TGTGCCACCTCTGGGGGTAGCGGCACAGATACGCAGTATTTT
-,15,TRBV5-1,-,TRBJ1-1,CASSLLGLKNTEAFF,TGCGCCAGCAGCTTGTTGGGATTGAAGAACACTGAAGCTTTCTTT
TRBD1,18,TRBV20-1,-,TRBJ2-1,CSASLPSRDRVYLNEQFF,TGCAGTGCTAGTCTACCCTCCAGGGACAGGGTGTATTTAAATGAGCAGTTCTTC
-,11,TRBV12-3/TRBV12-4,-,TRBJ1-1,CASSTSQGAFF,TGTGCCAGCAGTACGTCTCAGGGGGCTTTCTTT
TRBD2,18,TRBV5-1,-,TRBJ2-5,CASSLARLAGGPRETQYF,TGCGCCAGCAGCTTGGCCAGACTAGCGGGAGGGCCTCGGGAGACCCAGTACTTC
TRBD2,17,TRBV11-3,-,TRBJ2-1,CAISSLVVASGSPEQFF,TGTGCCATCAGCTCACTCGTCGTGGCTAGCGGGAGTCCCGAGCAGTTCTTC
TRBD1,15,TRBV5-1,-,TRBJ1-2,CASSERSDRGGGYTF,TGCGCCAGCAGCGAAAGATCGGACAGGGGTGGCGGCTACACCTTC
-,13,TRBV24-1,-,TRBJ2-2,CATSDPSPGELFF,TGTGCCACCAGTGATCCTAGCCCCGGGGAGCTGTTTTTT
-,13,TRBV5-6,-,TRBJ2-4,CASSLGFGDIQYF,TGTGCCAGCAGCTTGGGTTTCGGGGACATTCAGTACTTC
TRBD1,17,TRBV4-3,-,TRBJ1-3,CASSQDRDREAGNTIYF,TGCGCCAGCAGCCAAGATCGGGACAGGGAGGCTGGAAACACCATATATTTT
-,13,TRBV12-3/TRBV12-4,many,TRBJ2-7,CASSTNRWAEQYF,TGTGCCAGCAGCACCAACCGGTGGGCCGAGCAGTACTTC